This TCR beta chain was identified during a study of Ad26.COV2.S vaccination and SARS-CoV-2 variants. On this clone itself: Its antigen is unknown.

Described treatment: 15 to 20 received Ad26.COV2.S at low or high dose, single or two shots; about 5 received placebo; per-sample allocation not given. Collection of the samples took place on day 63 after the first injection of vaccine or placebo. Study findings and constraints: Vaccine and placebo recipients had comparable breadth of non-spike TCRs. Vaccine recipients posted higher spike-specific TCR breadth than their placebo counterparts.

Germline values: CDR1 MNHEY, CDR2 SMNVEV (reference sequence). CDR3 length: 14 residues. Unmatched junction bases numbered 3, after V lost 5 bases and J lost 0 bases. Sequencing used immunoSEQ multiplex PCR; TCRdb keeps in-frame clones, though not all of them. Of around 450,000 clones listed, about 88% are singletons. This specimen was peripheral blood, taken in a trial of Ad26.COV2.S vaccine versus placebo. The TCR originated in a person aged 18-60 years who received the Ad26.COV2.S COVID-19 vaccine or a placebo. The chain links TRBV27 to TRBJ2-7, with 8 bases fitting TRBD2. Written as DNA, the CDR3 is TGTGCCAGCAGTATAGCGGGGTCCTCCTACGAGCAGTACGTC. This codes for CASSIAGSSYEQYV.